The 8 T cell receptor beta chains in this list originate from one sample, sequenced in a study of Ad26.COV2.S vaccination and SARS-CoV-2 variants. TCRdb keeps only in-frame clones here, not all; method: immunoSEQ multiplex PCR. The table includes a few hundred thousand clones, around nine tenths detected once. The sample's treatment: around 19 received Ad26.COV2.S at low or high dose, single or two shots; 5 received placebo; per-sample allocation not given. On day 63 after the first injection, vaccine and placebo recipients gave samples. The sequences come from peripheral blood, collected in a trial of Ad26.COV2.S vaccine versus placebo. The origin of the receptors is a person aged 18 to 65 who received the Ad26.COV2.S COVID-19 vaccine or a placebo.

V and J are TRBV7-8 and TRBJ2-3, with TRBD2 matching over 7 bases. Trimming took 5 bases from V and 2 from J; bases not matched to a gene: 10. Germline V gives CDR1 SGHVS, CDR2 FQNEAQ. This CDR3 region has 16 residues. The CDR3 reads CASSPWTSRDTDTQYF. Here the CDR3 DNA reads TGTGCCAGCAGCCCTTGGACTAGTAGGGACACAGATACGCAGTATTTT.

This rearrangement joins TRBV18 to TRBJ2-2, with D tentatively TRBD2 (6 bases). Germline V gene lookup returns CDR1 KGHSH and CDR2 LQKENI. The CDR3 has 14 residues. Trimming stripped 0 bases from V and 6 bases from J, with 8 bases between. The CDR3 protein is CASSPPGLPGELFF. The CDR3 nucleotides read TGTGCCAGCTCACCACCGGGACTTCCCGGGGAGCTGTTTTTT.

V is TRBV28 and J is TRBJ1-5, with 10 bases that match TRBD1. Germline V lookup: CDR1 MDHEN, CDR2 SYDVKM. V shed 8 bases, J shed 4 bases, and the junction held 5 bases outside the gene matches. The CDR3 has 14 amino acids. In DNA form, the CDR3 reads TGTGCCAGCGGGGACAGGGGCCCAAATCAGCCCCAGCATTTT. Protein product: CASGDRGPNQPQHF.

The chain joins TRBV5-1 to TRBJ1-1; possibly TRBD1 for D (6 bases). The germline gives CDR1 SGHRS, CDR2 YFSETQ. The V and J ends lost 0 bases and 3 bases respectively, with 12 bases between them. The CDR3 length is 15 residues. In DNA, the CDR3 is TGCGCCAGCAGCTTGGGGGCAGGGGCCGACACTGAAGCTTTCTTT. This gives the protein CASSLGAGADTEAFF.

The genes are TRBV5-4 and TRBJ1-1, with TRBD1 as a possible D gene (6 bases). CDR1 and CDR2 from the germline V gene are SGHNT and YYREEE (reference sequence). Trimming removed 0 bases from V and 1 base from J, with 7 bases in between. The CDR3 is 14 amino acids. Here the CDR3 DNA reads TGTGCCAGCAGCTTGGACAGGGCGAACACTGAAGCTTTCTTT. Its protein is CASSLDRANTEAFF.

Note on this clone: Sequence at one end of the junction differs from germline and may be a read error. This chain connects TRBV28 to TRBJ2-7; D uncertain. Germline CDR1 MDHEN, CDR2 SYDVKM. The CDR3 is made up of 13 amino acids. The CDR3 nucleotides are TGTGCCAGCACTTTACCAGGAAGAAACGAGCAGTACTTC. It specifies CASTLPGRNEQYF.

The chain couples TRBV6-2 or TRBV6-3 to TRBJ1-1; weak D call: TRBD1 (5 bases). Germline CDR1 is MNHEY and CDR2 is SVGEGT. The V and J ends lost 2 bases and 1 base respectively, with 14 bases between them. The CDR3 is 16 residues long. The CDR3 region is CASSYNPRQGNTEAFF. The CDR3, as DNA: TGTGCCAGCAGTTACAACCCCCGGCAGGGGAACACTGAAGCTTTCTTT.

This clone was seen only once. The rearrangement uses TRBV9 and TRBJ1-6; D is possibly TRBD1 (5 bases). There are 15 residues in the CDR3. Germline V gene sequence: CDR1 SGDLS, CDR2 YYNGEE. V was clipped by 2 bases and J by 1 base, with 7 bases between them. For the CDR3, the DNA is TGTGCCAGCAGCGTTAGGGGATCCTATAATTCACCCCTCCACTTT. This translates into CASSVRGSYNSPLHF.